The source of this T cell receptor beta chain is a study of T cell responses to AZD1222 COVID-19 vaccine. Study outcomes and limitations: In all cases, repertoires were sampled only after the peak T cell response.

Sequencing was performed with immunoSEQ multiplex PCR; in TCRdb, only in-frame clones are kept and a portion is missing. The sample includes 150,000 or so clones, approximately 90% of them seen just once. The CDR3 runs to 13 residues. Looked up from germline, CDR1 is SGHTA and CDR2 is FQGNSA. V trimming: 9 bases; J trimming: 6 bases; junction bases outside the gene matches: 5. With respect to this clone: Its antigen remains unknown.

Specimen: peripheral blood, collected 28 days after the second dose of the MenACWY control vaccine. The sequence was collected from an adult who received the MenACWY meningococcal vaccine as a control. This chain uses TRBV7-2 with TRBJ2-2; 9 bases line up with TRBD2. CDR3 DNA: TGTGCCAGTACCGGGACTAGCCCCGGGGAGCTGTTTTTT. Its translation is CASTGTSPGELFF.